These T cell receptor beta chains were read from a single sample in a study of cytomegalovirus exposure and HLA in healthy donors. Repertoires were generated with immunoSEQ multiplex PCR, while TCRdb's copy carries only in-frame clones and drops some. The sample holds about 170,000 clones, roughly 83% seen once. The sequencing sample was made of PBMCs. The receptor set was obtained from a woman aged 45-59 years in good health and CMV-seronegative. Both conserved end residues are part of each CDR3. A D gene is named only where the DNA matches it firmly. Not every row has a clone size; where given, it reads once, few, many or a size class.

CASSEPGQVRGNQPQHF	TGTGCCAGCAGCGAACCAGGACAGGTCAGGGGCAATCAGCCCCAGCATTTT	TRBV6-1	TRBJ1-5	TRBD1	-
CASRILETQYF	TGTGCCAGCAGGATACTCGAGACCCAGTACTTC	TRBV6-5	TRBJ2-5	-	-
CASSNDRGPGELFF	TGTGCCAGCAGCAACGACAGGGGACCCGGGGAGCTGTTTTTT	TRBV7-9	TRBJ2-2	TRBD1	-
CASSPPLDRGTEAFF	TGTGCCAGCAGTCCCCCTTTGGACAGGGGCACTGAAGCTTTCTTT	TRBV6-1	TRBJ1-1	TRBD1	-
CALTLSGNTIYF	TGTGCCTTGACTCTTTCTGGAAACACCATATATTTT	TRBV30	TRBJ1-3	-	few
CASSLGDTRSYEQYF	TGTGCCAGCAGTTTAGGGGACACGAGATCCTACGAGCAGTACTTC	TRBV28	TRBJ2-7	-	-
CASSYFISHETQYF	TGTGCCAGCAGTTACTTTATTAGCCACGAGACCCAGTACTTC	TRBV6-5	TRBJ2-5	-	-
CASSILAGGEDEQFF	TGTGCCAGTAGTATACTAGCGGGGGGTGAGGATGAGCAGTTCTTC	TRBV19	TRBJ2-1	TRBD2	-
CASSSRTGVDTEAFF	TGTGCCAGCAGTTCGCGGACAGGGGTCGACACTGAAGCTTTCTTT	TRBV27	TRBJ1-1	TRBD1	-
CASSLPLAGGRANEQFF	TGTGCCAGCAGTTTACCACTAGCGGGGGGGCGGGCCAATGAGCAGTTCTTC	TRBV28	TRBJ2-1	TRBD2	-
CASSPDRGRSQPQHF	TGTGCCAGCTCACCAGACAGGGGCCGAAGCCAGCCCCAGCATTTT	TRBV18	TRBJ1-5	TRBD1	-
CASSPFPGNMNTEAFF	TGCGCCAGCAGCCCATTTCCGGGGAATATGAACACTGAAGCTTTCTTT	TRBV4-1	TRBJ1-1	-	-
CASSREVYGYTF	TGTGCCAGCAGTCGCGAGGTCTATGGCTACACCTTC	TRBV7-9	TRBJ1-2	-	-
CASSPTGRGGGANVLTF	TGTGCCAGCTCACCCACCGGGAGGGGTGGAGGGGCCAACGTCCTGACTTTC	TRBV18	TRBJ2-6	TRBD2	-
CASRPSRGSPLHF	TGTGCCAGCAGGCCCTCCCGGGGTTCACCCCTCCACTTT	TRBV5-6	TRBJ1-6	-	-
CASSQDPGQGASGANVLTF	TGCGCCAGCAGCCAAGATCCGGGACAGGGGGCTTCTGGGGCCAACGTCCTGACTTTC	TRBV4-1	TRBJ2-6	TRBD1	few
CASKGQLYGYTF	TGTGCCAGCAAAGGACAGCTCTATGGCTACACCTTC	TRBV6-1	TRBJ1-2	-	-
CASSLVPGSEETQYF	TGCGCCAGCAGCTTGGTTCCGGGATCAGAAGAGACCCAGTACTTC	TRBV5-1	TRBJ2-5	-	-
CASRVTGTTPGELFF	TGTGCCAGCAGGGTAACCGGGACTACACCCGGGGAGCTGTTTTTT	TRBV28	TRBJ2-2	TRBD2	-
CASSLGRGRNQPQHF	TGTGCCAGCAGCTTAGGGAGGGGCCGGAATCAGCCCCAGCATTTT	TRBV7-2	TRBJ1-5	-	-
CANLGQGLYEQYF	TGTGCCAATTTGGGACAGGGTCTCTACGAGCAGTACTTC	TRBV2	TRBJ2-7	TRBD1	once
CASSSGVVGAVYGYTF	TGTGCCAGCAGCAGTGGGGTCGTAGGGGCGGTCTATGGCTACACCTTC	TRBV7-2	TRBJ1-2	-	-
CASSRDSLSTDTQYF	TGTGCCAGCAGTCGGGACAGCCTGAGCACAGATACGCAGTATTTT	TRBV27	TRBJ2-3	TRBD1	-
CASSPGQGVSYEQYF	TGCGCCAGCAGCCCGGGACAGGGGGTCTCCTACGAGCAGTACTTC	TRBV5-1	TRBJ2-7	TRBD1	-
CASSKTVGDTQYF	TGTGCCAGCAGTAAGACAGTGGGAGATACGCAGTATTTT	TRBV6-1	TRBJ2-3	-	once
CASSRGEPNEQFF	TGTGCCAGCAGCCGCGGGGAACCGAATGAGCAGTTCTTC	TRBV7-6	TRBJ2-1	-	-
CASSQQGNQPQHF	TGTGCCAGCAGCCAACAGGGGAATCAGCCCCAGCATTTT	TRBV7-2	TRBJ1-5	TRBD1	-
CASSLAPKSDTQYF	TGTGCTAGCAGCTTAGCTCCCAAATCAGATACGCAGTATTTT	TRBV7-7	TRBJ2-3	-	-
CASSLQGGYSYEQYF	TGTGCCAGCAGTTTACAAGGGGGCTATTCCTACGAGCAGTACTTC	TRBV27	TRBJ2-7	TRBD1	-
CASRGGGAGANVLTF	TGTGCCAGCAGGGGGGGAGGTGCTGGGGCCAACGTCCTGACTTTC	TRBV28	TRBJ2-6	-	once
CAWSGGGTAYEQYF	TGTGCCTGGAGTGGAGGGGGGACAGCCTACGAGCAGTACTTC	TRBV30	TRBJ2-7	-	few
CASRLTGPTEAFF	TGTGCCAGTAGGCTTACAGGGCCCACTGAAGCTTTCTTT	TRBV19	TRBJ1-1	-	few
CASRDRSPPYEQYF	TGTGCCAGCAGAGACAGGTCCCCCCCCTACGAGCAGTACTTC	TRBV6-5	TRBJ2-7	-	-